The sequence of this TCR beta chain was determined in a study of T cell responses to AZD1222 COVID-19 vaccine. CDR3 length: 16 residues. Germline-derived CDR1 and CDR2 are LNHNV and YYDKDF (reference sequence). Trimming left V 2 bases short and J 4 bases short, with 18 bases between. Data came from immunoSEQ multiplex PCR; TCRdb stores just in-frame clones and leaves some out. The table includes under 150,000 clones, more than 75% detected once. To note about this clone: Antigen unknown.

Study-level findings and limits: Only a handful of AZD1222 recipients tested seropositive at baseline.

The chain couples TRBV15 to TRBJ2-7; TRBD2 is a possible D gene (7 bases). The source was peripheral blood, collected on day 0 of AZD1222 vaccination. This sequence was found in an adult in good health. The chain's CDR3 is CATSRLGGLGGYEQYF. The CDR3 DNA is TGTGCCACCAGCAGATTAGGGGGGCTCGGGGGGTACGAGCAGTACTTC.